The 27 T cell receptor beta chains listed next were all sequenced from one sample in a study of T cells in women clearing cervical HPV infection (dated by TCRdb to between 2018 and 2020). The library was prepared using the immunoSEQ multiplex PCR assay. The clones in this table, taken by TCRdb from immuneACCESS, are in-frame only. Not every clone is retained; where verified, under half of the shortfall comes from an unresolved V gene, and the cause of the rest is unknown. The sample table records about 17,000 clones. The ten largest clonotypes hold 9.5% to 12% of the sample. Sequenced: blood buffy coat. The receptors derive from a woman between 18 and 70 years old with a cervical HPV16 infection that either progressed to CIN3+ or cleared (not recorded which).

With regard to this clone: The DNA ends 3 residues before the CDR3 does, and the rest of the CDR3 is filled in from the germline J gene. This sample also contains other DNA sequences that code for the same CDR3. This chain uses TRBV5-1 with TRBJ1-1; 7 nucleotides line up with TRBD1. The CDR3 runs 18 residues. Germline CDR1 SGHRS, CDR2 YFSETQ. Germline trimming cut 0 bases from V and 2 bases from J; bases unmatched to any gene: 13. The CDR3 protein is CASSLDKLTGRTNTEAFF. The sequenced part of the CDR3 DNA is TGCGCCAGCAGCTTGGATAAATTGACAGGGAGGACAAACACTGAA.

Of note for this clone: Read coverage stops 3 residues before the CDR3 terminus; the germline J gene supplies the remainder. The chain recombines TRBV5-5 with TRBJ1-2; TRBD1 aligns across 7 bases. The CDR3 spans 13 residues. Trimming removed 4 bases from V and 4 bases from J; junction bases left unmatched: 4. The germline V gene encodes CDR1 SGHKS and CDR2 YYEKEE (reference sequence). The CDR3 region is CASSRDRVYGYTF. The CDR3 bases that were read are TGTGCCAGCAGCAGAGACAGGGTCTATGGC.

Concerning this clone: The read stops 3 residues short of the end of the CDR3; the missing end is completed from the germline J gene. V and J are TRBV29-1 and TRBJ1-5; 7 positions match TRBD1. The CDR3 runs 13 residues. Trimming took 6 bases from V and 7 from J; bases not matched to a gene: 9. Per the germline V gene, CDR1 is SQVTM and CDR2 is ANQGSEA. The CDR3 is CSVVDRVGQPQHF. CDR3 DNA, as far as it was read: TGCAGCGTGGTTGACAGGGTTGGCCAGCCC.

Worth noting for this clone: With the read ending 3 residues before the CDR3 end, the germline J gene is used to fill in that end. V and J are TRBV12-3 or TRBV12-4 and TRBJ1-2; 7 bases fit TRBD1. This CDR3 is 14 amino acids long. J lost 3 bases, V lost 4 bases, and 5 bases had no gene match. CDR3 residues: CASSSDRVYYGYTF. Partial CDR3 DNA: TGTGCCAGCAGTTCCGACAGGGTTTACTATGGC.

Remarks on this clone: The CDR3 end lies 3 residues beyond the end of the read and is filled in from the germline J gene. J is TRBJ2-2 and V is TRBV7-3; no reliable D call. Germline V gene sequence: CDR1 SGHTA, CDR2 FQGTGA. Trimming took off 5 bases at V and 4 bases at J, with 11 bases between the two ends. The length of the CDR3 is 14 residues. The part of the CDR3 DNA that was read is TGTGCCAGCAGCCCGGGTCCGAGCACCGGGGAG. It codes for CASSPGPSTGE. Given in full, the CDR3 is CASSPGPSTGELFF.

With regard to this clone: The CDR3 goes on 3 residues after the read ends, and that part is filled in from the germline J gene. The rearrangement joins TRBV30 to TRBJ2-5; 9 bases are a match to TRBD2. The germline V gene has CDR1 GTSNPN and CDR2 SVGIG (reference sequence). J lost 4 bases, V lost 2 bases, and 8 bases had no gene match. The CDR3 sequence is 15 residues long. The CDR3 here is CAWSFAGGRIETQYF. CDR3 bases read: TGTGCCTGGAGTTTTGCGGGGGGGAGGATAGAGACC.

With respect to this clone: Read data end 3 residues before the CDR3 end; the end is taken from the germline J gene. The V and J genes are TRBV18 and TRBJ1-5, with 8 bases identical to TRBD1. Unmatched junction bases numbered 6, after V lost 3 bases and J lost 5 bases. Germline V gene lookup returns CDR1 KGHSH and CDR2 LQKENI. The CDR3 is 15 amino acids. The CDR3: CASSPNGQGDQPQHF. The sequenced CDR3 bases are TGTGCCAGCTCACCCAACGGACAGGGTGATCAGCCC. Full variable domain (remainder filled in from reference TRBV18 and TRBJ1-5): NAGVMQNPRHLVRRRGQEARLRCSPMKGHSHVYWYRQLPEEGLKFMVYLQKENIIDESGMPKERFSAEFPKEGPSILRIQQVVRGDSAAYFCASSPNGQGDQPQHFGDGTRLSIL.

Remarks on this clone: Read data end 3 residues before the CDR3 end; the end is taken from the germline J gene. The chain has TRBV28 and TRBJ1-5; perhaps TRBD1 as D (6 bases). The CDR3 spans 14 residues. With 5 bases removed from V and 4 bases from J, the gap between germline ends came to 12 bases. Germline loops: CDR1 MDHEN, CDR2 SYDVKM. This CDR3 is CASSKGEVNQPQHF. CDR3 bases read: TGTGCCAGCAGTAAGGGGGAGGTAAATCAGCCC.

Remarks on this clone: Coverage ceases 3 residues before the CDR3 finishes, and the germline J gene fills in the end. The V call is TRBV7-8, the J call TRBJ2-1; the D is unclear. CDR3 length equals 14 residues. From germline, CDR1 is SGHVS and CDR2 FQNEAQ. With 5 bases removed from V and 3 bases from J, the gap between germline ends came to 11 bases. Partial CDR3 DNA: TGTGCCAGCAGCGGTAATAAGCTCTACAATGAG. Its translation is CASSGNKLYNE. The full CDR3 sequence reads CASSGNKLYNEQFF.

About this clone: The read finishes 3 residues shy of the CDR3 end, and the germline J gene is used to complete it. The chain carries TRBV19 and TRBJ2-2; perhaps TRBD2 as D (5 bases). Germline V gene sequence: CDR1 LNHDA, CDR2 SQIVND (reference sequence). CDR3 length: 16 amino acids. Deletions cut 5 bases from V and 4 bases from J, with 17 bases between. CDR3 DNA, as far as it was read: TGTGCCAGTAGTGGAGCCGAGGCGGGTCGCACCGGGGAG. Its translation: CASSGAEAGRTGE. The full CDR3 reads CASSGAEAGRTGELFF.

About this clone: From the germline J gene comes the end of the CDR3, since the read stops 3 residues before it. The chain couples TRBV5-4 to TRBJ1-1; D possibly corresponds to TRBD1 (5 bases). Germline V gene sequence: CDR1 SGHNT, CDR2 YYREEE (reference sequence). CDR3 length equals 13 residues. The CDR3 protein is CASSQWGSGGAFF. The CDR3 bases that were read are TGTGCCAGCAGTCAGTGGGGGTCCGGGGGA.

In the case of this clone: The read is 3 residues too short to cover the CDR3 end, so that end is filled in from the germline J gene. This chain links TRBV11-3 with TRBJ2-1, with TRBD2 as a possible D gene (6 bases). The germline V and J ends were trimmed by 3 bases and 8 bases, with 14 bases remaining between them. Germline values: CDR1 SGHNT, CDR2 YENEEA. CDR3 length: 14 amino acids. CDR3 in amino acids: CASSLGSGDDEQFF. CDR3 bases read: TGTGCCAGCAGCTTGGGTTCGGGGGACGATGAG. The variable domain in full, completed from reference TRBV11-3 and TRBJ2-1, reads EAGVVQSPRYKIIEKKQPVAFWCNPISGHNTLYWYLQNLGQGPELLIRYENEEAVDDSQLPKDRFSAERLKGVDSTLKIQPAELGDSAVYLCASSLGSGDDEQFFGPGTRLTVL.

In the case of this clone: The read halts 3 residues ahead of the CDR3 end, with the missing end drawn from the germline J gene. The rearrangement links TRBV6-1 to TRBJ2-5; D possibly corresponds to TRBD2 (6 bases). V was clipped by 1 base and J by 7 bases, with 10 bases between them. Germline V lookup: CDR1 MNHNS, CDR2 SASEGT. The CDR3 covers 13 residues. The sequenced CDR3 bases are TGTGCCAGCAGTGAAGTAATTAGCGGGACC. Its protein is CASSEVISGT. The entire CDR3 reads CASSEVISGTQYF.

As concerns this clone: The CDR3 extends 3 residues past the end of the read, so its final part is completed from the germline J gene. V and J are TRBV5-1 and TRBJ2-3, with 7 bases fitting TRBD2. With 4 bases clipped from V and 0 bases from J, the junction kept 20 bases outside the gene matches. The CDR3 has 20 residues. CDR1 and CDR2 (germline): SGHRS, YFSETQ. The chain's CDR3 is CASSPYQSGSREASTDTQYF. The CDR3 DNA, read in part, is TGCGCCAGCAGCCCCTACCAGAGCGGCTCCCGGGAGGCCAGCACAGATACG.

A remark on this clone: The CDR3 end is not reached by the read, which stops 3 residues before it; the germline J gene fills it in. The chain couples TRBV7-6 to TRBJ1-2; 8 nucleotides align to TRBD1. V lost 5 bases, J lost 5 bases, and 13 bases stayed unmatched. The CDR3 consists of 16 residues. Germline CDR1 is SGHVS and CDR2 is FNYEAQ. The CDR3 loop is CASSPRTGWSIYGYTF. The DNA read from the CDR3 is TGTGCCAGCAGCCCCCGGACAGGGTGGAGTATATATGGC.

On this clone: Read coverage stops 3 residues before the CDR3 terminus; the germline J gene supplies the remainder. The rearrangement joins TRBV7-9 to TRBJ2-2, with no clear D. The length of the CDR3 is 14 residues. From germline, CDR1 is SEHNR and CDR2 FQNEAQ (reference sequence). Trimming shortened V by 5 bases and J by 4 bases, and 11 bases separated the two germline ends. The sequenced part of the CDR3 DNA is TGTGCCAGCAGCCGCAATACGGGCACCGGGGAG. Translated, it gives CASSRNTGTGE. The whole CDR3 is CASSRNTGTGELFF. The variable domain in full, completed from reference TRBV7-9 and TRBJ2-2, reads DTGVSQNPRHKITKRGQNVTFRCDPISEHNRLYWYRQTLGQGPEFLTYFQNEAQLEKSRLLSDRFSAERPKGSFSTLEIQRTEQGDSAMYLCASSRNTGTGELFFGEGSRLTVL.

A note on this clone: The sequenced fragment ends 3 residues before the CDR3 boundary, so the rest is inferred from the germline J gene. The genes are TRBV5-1 and TRBJ2-1, with TRBD2 matching over 14 bases. From germline, CDR1 is SGHRS and CDR2 YFSETQ. The trim removed 7 bases at V and 1 base at J, leaving 10 bases unmatched. This CDR3 is built from 18 residues. The sequenced part of the CDR3 DNA is TGCGCCAGCCGGACTGGACTAGCGGGGGGCATGTCCTACAATGAG. The encoded protein is CASRTGLAGGMSYNE. The entire CDR3 protein is CASRTGLAGGMSYNEQFF.

As to this clone: The CDR3 end lies 3 residues beyond the end of the read and is filled in from the germline J gene. V is TRBV30 and J is TRBJ1-3, with 7 bases lining up with TRBD1. V shed 1 base and J 5 bases; nucleotides not matched to a gene: 5. The CDR3 totals 14 residues. Per the germline V gene, CDR1 is GTSNPN and CDR2 is SVGIG (reference sequence). Here the CDR3 reads CAWSAHRGRNTIYF. The CDR3 bases that were read are TGTGCCTGGAGTGCACACAGGGGCCGAAACACC.

Concerning this clone itself: Read sequence stops 3 residues before the CDR3 end, and the germline J gene provides the missing end. The chain couples TRBV11-3 to TRBJ1-6, with a possible D match to TRBD1 (5 bases). V lost 5 bases and J lost 7, with 12 bases in between. This CDR3 contains 14 residues. Germline V gives CDR1 SGHNT, CDR2 YENEEA. CDR3 DNA (partial): TGTGCCAGCAGCACCGGGGGAGAGAATTCACCC. This translates into CASSTGGENSP. The entire CDR3 is CASSTGGENSPLHF.

Notes on this clone: The read falls 3 residues short of the CDR3 end, and the missing part is taken from the germline J gene. The chain combines TRBV7-9 with TRBJ2-1, with D perhaps matching TRBD2 (5 bases). The CDR3 is 15 residues long. Trimming stripped 5 bases from V and 7 bases from J, with 18 bases between. Germline CDR1 and CDR2: SEHNR and FQNEAQ (reference sequence). The DNA read from the CDR3 is TGTGCCAGCAGCCAAACTAGTTGGGCCCAGAATGAG. Translation: CASSQTSWAQNE. The complete CDR3 sequence is CASSQTSWAQNEQFF. Full variable domain (outside the CDR3, taken from reference TRBV7-9 and TRBJ2-1): DTGVSQNPRHKITKRGQNVTFRCDPISEHNRLYWYRQTLGQGPEFLTYFQNEAQLEKSRLLSDRFSAERPKGSFSTLEIQRTEQGDSAMYLCASSQTSWAQNEQFFGPGTRLTVL.

Concerning this clone itself: The CDR3 goes on 3 residues after the read ends, and that part is filled in from the germline J gene. The chain links TRBV5-1 to TRBJ1-3; 11 positions agree with TRBD1. CDR3 length: 17 residues. V shed 4 bases, J shed 0 bases, and the junction held 6 bases outside the gene matches. Germline CDR1 and CDR2: SGHRS and YFSETQ. The chain's CDR3 is CASSIAGTGGSGNTIYF. The covered CDR3 bases are TGCGCCAGCAGCATCGCCGGGACAGGGGGCTCTGGAAACACC. The full variable domain, in which reference TRBV5-1 and TRBJ1-3 provide the parts outside the CDR3, is KAGVTQTPRYLIKTRGQQVTLSCSPISGHRSVSWYQQTPGQGLQFLFEYFSETQRNKGNFPGRFSGRQFSNSRSEMNVSTLELGDSALYLCASSIAGTGGSGNTIYFGEGSWLTVV.

In the case of this clone: The CDR3 is cut off 3 residues early in the read; its end comes from the germline J gene. The chain combines TRBV5-1 with TRBJ2-4; the match to TRBD1 covers 11 bases. The junction had 4 bases not matched to a gene; V was cut back by 4 bases and J by 7 bases. This CDR3 comprises 14 residues. Looked up from germline, CDR1 is SGHRS and CDR2 is YFSETQ. CDR3 region: CASSPGTGGNIQYF. Incomplete CDR3 DNA: TGCGCCAGCAGCCCGGGGACAGGGGGGAACATT. Supplemented by reference TRBV5-1 and TRBJ2-4, the full variable domain reads KAGVTQTPRYLIKTRGQQVTLSCSPISGHRSVSWYQQTPGQGLQFLFEYFSETQRNKGNFPGRFSGRQFSNSRSEMNVSTLELGDSALYLCASSPGTGGNIQYFGAGTRLSVL.

A note on this clone: The read terminates 3 residues before the CDR3 end, so the remaining end is supplied by the germline J gene. The V and J genes are TRBV6-2 or TRBV6-3 and TRBJ1-1, with 7 nucleotides matching TRBD1. Germline assignment: CDR1 MNHEY and CDR2 SVGEGT. With V trimmed by 5 bases and J by 4 bases, 7 bases remained unmatched. The CDR3 contains 14 residues. Partial CDR3 DNA: TGTGCCAGCAGTAAACAGGGGTCTGGCACTGAA. Its translation is CASSKQGSGTE. The whole CDR3 protein is CASSKQGSGTEAFF.

As for this clone: The read ends 3 residues before the CDR3 terminus; that terminus is restored from the germline J gene. The gene calls are TRBV27 and TRBJ2-7; 10 bases are a match to TRBD1. This CDR3 comprises 14 residues. Per germline, CDR1 MNHEY and CDR2 SMNVEV (reference sequence). V trimming: 5 bases; J trimming: 6 bases; junction bases outside the gene matches: 7. The CDR3 DNA, read in part, is TGTGCCAGCAGTGCTCGACAGGGGGCGATCGAG. It is translated as CASSARQGAIE. The CDR3 in its entirety is CASSARQGAIEQYF.

This clone is labeled medium-sized (0.01 to 0.1%) based on frequency. With the read ending 3 residues before the CDR3 end, the germline J gene is used to fill in that end. The V and J genes are TRBV29-1 and TRBJ2-2; 9 bases agree with TRBD1. Germline V gene data show CDR1 as SQVTM and CDR2 as ANQGSEA. The CDR3 runs to 14 residues. The J segment lost 4 bases and the V segment lost 6 bases, leaving 6 bases of the junction unmatched. Here the CDR3 reads CSVADRGGTGELFF. The part of the CDR3 DNA that was read is TGCAGCGTAGCGGACAGGGGAGGCACCGGGGAG.

This clone is called medium-sized (0.01 to 0.1%) based on its frequency. Sequencing ends 3 residues short of the CDR3 end; the germline J gene provides the rest. The gene calls are TRBV2 and TRBJ2-2, with D tentatively TRBD2 (5 bases). The CDR3 is 13 residues long. Germline V gene sequence: CDR1 SNHLY, CDR2 FYNNEI. Trimming stripped 7 bases from V and 2 bases from J, with 8 bases between. CDR3: CASTGDNTGELFF. The sequenced CDR3 bases are TGTGCCAGCACCGGGGATAACACCGGGGAG.

About this clone: The read falls 3 residues short of the CDR3 end, and the missing part is taken from the germline J gene. The chain joins TRBV7-3 to TRBJ2-5; D is possibly TRBD2 (5 bases). V was trimmed by 5 bases and J by 4 bases, leaving 17 bases between them. The CDR3 spans 15 residues. Germline assignment: CDR1 SGHTA and CDR2 FQGTGA. The CDR3 is CASSPQAVFGETQYF. The sequenced part of the CDR3 DNA is TGTGCCAGCAGCCCCCAAGCGGTGTTTGGAGAGACC.